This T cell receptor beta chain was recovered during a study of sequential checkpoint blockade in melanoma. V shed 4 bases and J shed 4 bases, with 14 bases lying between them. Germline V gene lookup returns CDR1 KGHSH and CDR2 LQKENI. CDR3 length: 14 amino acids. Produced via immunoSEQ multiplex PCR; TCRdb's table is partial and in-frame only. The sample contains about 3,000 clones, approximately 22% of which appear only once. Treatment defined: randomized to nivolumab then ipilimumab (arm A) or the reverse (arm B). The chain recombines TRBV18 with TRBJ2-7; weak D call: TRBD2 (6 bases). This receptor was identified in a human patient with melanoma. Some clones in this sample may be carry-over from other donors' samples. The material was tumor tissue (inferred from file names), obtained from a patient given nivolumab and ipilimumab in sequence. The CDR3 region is CASSHRLGKYEQYF. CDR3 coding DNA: TGTGCCAGCTCACATAGACTAGGGAAATACGAGCAGTACTTC. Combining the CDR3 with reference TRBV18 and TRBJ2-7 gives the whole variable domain NAGVMQNPRHLVRRRGQEARLRCSPMKGHSHVYWYRQLPEEGLKFMVYLQKENIIDESGMPKERFSAEFPKEGPSILRIQQVVRGDSAAYFCASSHRLGKYEQYFGPGTRLTVT.